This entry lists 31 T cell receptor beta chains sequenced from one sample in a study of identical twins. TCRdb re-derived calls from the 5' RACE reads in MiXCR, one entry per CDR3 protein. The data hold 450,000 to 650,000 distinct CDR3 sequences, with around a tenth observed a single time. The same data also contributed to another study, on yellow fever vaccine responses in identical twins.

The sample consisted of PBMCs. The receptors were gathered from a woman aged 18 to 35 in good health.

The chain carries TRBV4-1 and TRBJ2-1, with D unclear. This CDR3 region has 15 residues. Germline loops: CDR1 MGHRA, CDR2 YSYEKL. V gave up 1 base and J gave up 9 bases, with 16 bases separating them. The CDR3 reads CASSQVVPTMGEQFF. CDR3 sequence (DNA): TGCGCCAGCAGCCAAGTTGTACCTACAATGGGTGAGCAGTTCTTC.

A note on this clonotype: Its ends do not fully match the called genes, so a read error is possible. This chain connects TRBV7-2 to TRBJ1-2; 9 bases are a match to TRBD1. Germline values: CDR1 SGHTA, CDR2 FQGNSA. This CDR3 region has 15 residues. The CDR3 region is CASRLRDRVGYGYTF. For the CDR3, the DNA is TGTGCCAGCAGGCTTAGGGACAGGGTCGGCTATGGCTACACTTTC.

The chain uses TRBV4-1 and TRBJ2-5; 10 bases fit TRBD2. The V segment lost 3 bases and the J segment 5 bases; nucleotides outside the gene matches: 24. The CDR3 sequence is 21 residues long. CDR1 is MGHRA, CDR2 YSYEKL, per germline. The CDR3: CASSHPRHSARTSGALETQYF. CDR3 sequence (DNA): TGCGCCAGCAGCCATCCTCGCCATAGTGCGCGGACTAGCGGAGCCTTGGAGACCCAGTACTTC.

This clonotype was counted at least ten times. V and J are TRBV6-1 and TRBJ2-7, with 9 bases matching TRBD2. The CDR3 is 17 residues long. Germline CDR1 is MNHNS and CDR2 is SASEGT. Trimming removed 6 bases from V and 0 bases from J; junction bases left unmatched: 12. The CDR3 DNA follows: TGTGCCAGCAGCTTTTTCTTTAGCGGGAGCCCCTCCTACGAGCAGTACTTC. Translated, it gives CASSFFFSGSPSYEQYF.

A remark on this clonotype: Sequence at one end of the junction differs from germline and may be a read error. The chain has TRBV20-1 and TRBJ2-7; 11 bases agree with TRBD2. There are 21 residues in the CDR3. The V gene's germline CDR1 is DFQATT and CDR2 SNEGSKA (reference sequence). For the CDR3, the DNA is TGCTGTGCTAGCCCAGTTACTGGGACTAGCGGAGAAGGCCAGAGGGGCTACGAGCAGTACTTC. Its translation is CCASPVTGTSGEGQRGYEQYF.

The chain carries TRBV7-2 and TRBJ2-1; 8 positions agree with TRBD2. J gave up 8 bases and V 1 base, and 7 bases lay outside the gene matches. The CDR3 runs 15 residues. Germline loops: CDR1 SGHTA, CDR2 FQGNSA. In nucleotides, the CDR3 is TGTGCCAGCAGCTTAGTCCCGCGGGGGGAACATGAGCAGTTCTTC. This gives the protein CASSLVPRGEHEQFF.

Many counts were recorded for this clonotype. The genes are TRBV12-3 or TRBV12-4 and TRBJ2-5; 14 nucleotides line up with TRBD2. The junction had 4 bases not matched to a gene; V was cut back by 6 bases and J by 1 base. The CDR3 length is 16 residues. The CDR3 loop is CASSRTSGGSQETQYF. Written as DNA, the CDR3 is TGTGCCAGCAGCCGGACTAGCGGGGGGTCCCAAGAGACCCAGTACTTC.

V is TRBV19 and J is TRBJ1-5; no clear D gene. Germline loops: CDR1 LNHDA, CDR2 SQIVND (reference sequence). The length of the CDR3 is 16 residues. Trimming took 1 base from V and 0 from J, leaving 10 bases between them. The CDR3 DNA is TGTGCCAGTAGTATAGTCGGCTCCTATAGCAATCAGCCCCAGCATTTT. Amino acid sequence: CASSIVGSYSNQPQHF. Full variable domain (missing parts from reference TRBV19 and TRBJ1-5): DGGITQSPKYLFRKEGQNVTLSCEQNLNHDAMYWYRQDPGQGLRLIYYSQIVNDFQKGDIAEGYSVSREKKESFPLTVTSAQKNPTAFYLCASSIVGSYSNQPQHFGDGTRLSIL.

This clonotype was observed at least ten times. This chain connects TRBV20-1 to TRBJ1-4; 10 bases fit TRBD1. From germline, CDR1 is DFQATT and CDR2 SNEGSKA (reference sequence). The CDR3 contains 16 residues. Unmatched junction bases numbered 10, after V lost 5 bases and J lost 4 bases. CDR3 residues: CSAGRDRGSRNEKLFF. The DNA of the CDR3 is TGCAGTGCTGGCCGGGACAGGGGTTCTCGTAATGAAAAACTGTTTTTT.

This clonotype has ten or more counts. DNA for the CDR3: TGCAGTGTAGGCGTGGGAGATCGTTACAATGAGCAGTTCTTC. Protein: CSVGVGDRYNEQFF. The V gene is TRBV20-1, the J gene TRBJ2-1; D might be TRBD2 (5 bases). This CDR3 is 14 amino acids long. CDR1 and CDR2 from the germline V gene are DFQATT and SNEGSKA (reference sequence). Trimming took off 7 bases at V and 4 bases at J, with 17 bases between the two ends.

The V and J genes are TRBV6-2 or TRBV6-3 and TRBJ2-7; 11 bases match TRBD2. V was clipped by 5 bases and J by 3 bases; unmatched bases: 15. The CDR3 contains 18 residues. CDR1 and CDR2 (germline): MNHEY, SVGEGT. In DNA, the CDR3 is TGTGCCAGCAGTGCCCTCCGAAAGACTAGCGGGATTAACTACGAGCAGTACTTC. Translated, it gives CASSALRKTSGINYEQYF.

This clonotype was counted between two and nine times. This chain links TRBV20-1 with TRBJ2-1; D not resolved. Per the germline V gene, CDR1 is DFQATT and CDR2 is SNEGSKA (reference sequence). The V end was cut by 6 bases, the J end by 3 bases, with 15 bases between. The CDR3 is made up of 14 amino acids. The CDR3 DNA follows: TGCAGTGCCTTTAACTCGGACGGCTACAATGAGCAGTTCTTC. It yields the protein CSAFNSDGYNEQFF.

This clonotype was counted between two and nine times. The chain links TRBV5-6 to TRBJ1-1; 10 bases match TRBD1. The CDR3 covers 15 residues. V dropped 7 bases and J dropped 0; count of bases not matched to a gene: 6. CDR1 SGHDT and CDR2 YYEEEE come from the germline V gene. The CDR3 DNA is TGTGCCAGCCTGCCGGGACAGGGGCTGAACACTGAAGCTTTCTTT. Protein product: CASLPGQGLNTEAFF.

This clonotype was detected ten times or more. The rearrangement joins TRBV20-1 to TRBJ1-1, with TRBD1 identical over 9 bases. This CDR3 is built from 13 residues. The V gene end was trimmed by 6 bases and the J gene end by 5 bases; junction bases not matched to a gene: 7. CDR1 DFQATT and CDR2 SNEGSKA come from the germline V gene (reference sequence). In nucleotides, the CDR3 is TGCAGTGCCGACCGACAGGGGGTAACTGAAGCTTTCTTT. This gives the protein CSADRQGVTEAFF.

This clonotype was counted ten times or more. This CDR3 reads CASSPGGGGWSNIQYF. The CDR3 nucleotides are TGCGCCAGCAGCCCAGGGGGAGGCGGATGGTCGAACATTCAGTACTTC. This chain uses TRBV4-3 with TRBJ2-4; tentative D call: TRBD1 (7 bases). V dropped 4 bases and J dropped 7 bases, with 20 bases sitting between them. This CDR3 is 16 amino acids long. The V gene's germline CDR1 is LGHNA and CDR2 YSLEER.

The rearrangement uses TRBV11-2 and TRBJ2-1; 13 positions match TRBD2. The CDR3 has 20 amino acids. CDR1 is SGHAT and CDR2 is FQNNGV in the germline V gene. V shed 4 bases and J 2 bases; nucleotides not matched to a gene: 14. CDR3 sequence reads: CASSSGLAGPSLTAYNEQFF. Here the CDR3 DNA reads TGTGCCAGCAGCTCGGGACTAGCGGGACCCTCACTGACAGCCTACAATGAGCAGTTCTTC.

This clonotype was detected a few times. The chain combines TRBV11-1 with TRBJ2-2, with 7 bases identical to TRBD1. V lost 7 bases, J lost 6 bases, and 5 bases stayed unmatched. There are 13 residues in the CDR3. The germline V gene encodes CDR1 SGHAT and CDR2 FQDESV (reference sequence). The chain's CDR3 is CASTDQGAGELFF. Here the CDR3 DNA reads TGTGCCAGCACCGACCAGGGGGCCGGGGAGCTGTTTTTT.

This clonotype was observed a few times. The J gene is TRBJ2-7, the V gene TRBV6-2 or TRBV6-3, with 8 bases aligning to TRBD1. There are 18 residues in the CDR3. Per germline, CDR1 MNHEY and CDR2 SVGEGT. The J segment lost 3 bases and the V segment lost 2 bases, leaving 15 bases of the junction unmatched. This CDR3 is CASSYGLLGTGHFYEQYF. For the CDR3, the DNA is TGTGCCAGCAGTTACGGTCTGTTGGGGACAGGCCATTTCTACGAGCAGTACTTC.

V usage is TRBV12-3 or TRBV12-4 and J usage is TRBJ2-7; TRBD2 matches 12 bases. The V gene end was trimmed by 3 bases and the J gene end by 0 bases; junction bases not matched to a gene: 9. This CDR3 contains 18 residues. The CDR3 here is CASSLRTSGNRSSYEQYF. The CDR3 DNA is TGTGCCAGCAGTTTGCGGACTAGCGGGAACAGGAGCTCCTACGAGCAGTACTTC.

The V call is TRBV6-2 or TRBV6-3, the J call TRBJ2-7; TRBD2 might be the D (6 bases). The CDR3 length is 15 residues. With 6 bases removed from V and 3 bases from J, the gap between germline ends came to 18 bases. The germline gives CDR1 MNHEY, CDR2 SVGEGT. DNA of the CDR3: TGTGCCAGCAGCCGCACACGAGACGGGAGCTACGAGCAGTACTTC. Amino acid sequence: CASSRTRDGSYEQYF.

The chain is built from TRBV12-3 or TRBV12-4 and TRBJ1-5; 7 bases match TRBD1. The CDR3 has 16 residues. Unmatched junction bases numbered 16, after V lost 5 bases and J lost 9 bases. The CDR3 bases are TGTGCCAGCAGTCCTACCCCGGGACAGAGGCCTCGGCCCCAGCATTTT. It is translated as CASSPTPGQRPRPQHF.

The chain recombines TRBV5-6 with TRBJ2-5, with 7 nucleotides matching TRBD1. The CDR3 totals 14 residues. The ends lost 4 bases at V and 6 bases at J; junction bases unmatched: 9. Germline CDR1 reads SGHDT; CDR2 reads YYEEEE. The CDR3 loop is CASSHGDSEKTQYF. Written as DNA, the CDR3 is TGTGCCAGCAGCCACGGGGACAGTGAAAAGACCCAGTACTTC.

CDR3 loop: CASSLGGGELGEQFF. In DNA, the CDR3 is TGTGCCAGCAGCTTAGGAGGCGGGGAGTTAGGTGAGCAGTTCTTC. The V gene is TRBV11-3, the J gene TRBJ2-1; tentatively, D is TRBD2 (6 bases). The germline V and J ends were trimmed by 1 base and 9 bases, with 16 bases remaining between them. The CDR3 extends over 15 amino acids. CDR1 and CDR2 from the germline V gene are SGHNT and YENEEA.

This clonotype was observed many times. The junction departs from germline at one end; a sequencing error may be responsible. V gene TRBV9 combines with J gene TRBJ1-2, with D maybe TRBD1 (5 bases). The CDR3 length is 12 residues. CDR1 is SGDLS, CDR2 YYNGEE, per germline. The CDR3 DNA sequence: TGTGCGAGCAGGAGTGGGGCAGACGGCTACACCTTC. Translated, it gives CASRSGADGYTF.

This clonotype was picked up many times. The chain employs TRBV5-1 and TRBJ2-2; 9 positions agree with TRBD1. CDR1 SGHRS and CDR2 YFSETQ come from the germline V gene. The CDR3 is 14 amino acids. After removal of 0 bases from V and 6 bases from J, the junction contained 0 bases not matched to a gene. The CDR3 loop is CASSLDRGPGELFF. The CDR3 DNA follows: TGCGCCAGCAGCTTGGACAGGGGGCCCGGGGAGCTGTTTTTT. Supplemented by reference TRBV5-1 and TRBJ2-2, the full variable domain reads KAGVTQTPRYLIKTRGQQVTLSCSPISGHRSVSWYQQTPGQGLQFLFEYFSETQRNKGNFPGRFSGRQFSNSRSEMNVSTLELGDSALYLCASSLDRGPGELFFGEGSRLTVL.

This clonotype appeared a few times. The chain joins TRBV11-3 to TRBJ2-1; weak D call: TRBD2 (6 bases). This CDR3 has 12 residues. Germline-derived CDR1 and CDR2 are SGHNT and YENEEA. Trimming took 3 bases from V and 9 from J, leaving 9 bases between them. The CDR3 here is CASSLTSSEQFF. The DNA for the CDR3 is TGTGCCAGCAGCTTGACTAGTAGTGAGCAGTTCTTC.

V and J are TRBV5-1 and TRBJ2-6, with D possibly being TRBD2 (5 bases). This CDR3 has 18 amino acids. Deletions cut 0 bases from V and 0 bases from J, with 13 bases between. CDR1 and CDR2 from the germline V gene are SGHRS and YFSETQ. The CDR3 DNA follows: TGCGCCAGCAGCTTGGGGCGGGCACTGGGCTCTGGGGCCAACGTCCTGACTTTC. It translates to CASSLGRALGSGANVLTF.

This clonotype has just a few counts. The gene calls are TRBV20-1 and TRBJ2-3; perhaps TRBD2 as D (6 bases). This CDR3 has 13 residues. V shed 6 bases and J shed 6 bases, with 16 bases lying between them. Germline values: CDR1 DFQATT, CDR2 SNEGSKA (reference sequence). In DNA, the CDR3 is TGCAGTGCCGGGGACTTAGCTACCGATACGCAGTATTTT. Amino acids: CSAGDLATDTQYF.

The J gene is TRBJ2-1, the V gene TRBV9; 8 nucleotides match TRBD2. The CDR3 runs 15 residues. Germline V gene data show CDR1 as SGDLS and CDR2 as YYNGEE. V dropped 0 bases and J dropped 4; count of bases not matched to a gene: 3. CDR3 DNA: TGTGCCAGCAGCGTAGGTGGCGGGGGGTACAATGAGCAGTTCTTC. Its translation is CASSVGGGGYNEQFF.

The CDR3 DNA reads TGCGCCAGCAGCGCGGGACATGAGCGGTCACCCCTCCACTTT. Residues: CASSAGHERSPLHF. V is TRBV5-1 and J is TRBJ1-6; a possible D gene is TRBD1 (6 bases). CDR1 is SGHRS and CDR2 is YFSETQ in the germline V gene. The germline V and J ends were trimmed by 4 bases and 10 bases, with 15 bases remaining between them. CDR3 length: 14 amino acids.

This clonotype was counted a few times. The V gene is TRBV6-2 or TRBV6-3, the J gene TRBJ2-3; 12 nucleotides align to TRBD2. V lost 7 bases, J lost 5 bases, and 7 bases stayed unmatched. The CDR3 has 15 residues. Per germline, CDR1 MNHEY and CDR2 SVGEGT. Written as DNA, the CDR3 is TGTGCCAGCACCAGACTAGCGGGAGTTGGAGATACGCAGTATTTT. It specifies CASTRLAGVGDTQYF.